The 9 T cell receptor beta chains presented below share a single source sample, sequenced in a study of CD8 T cells in Susac syndrome. An amount of RNA that ranged from roughly 0.5 to 1 ug was reverse transcribed with random hexamers. A single record per CDR3 protein comes from TCRdb applying MiXCR to the immunoSEQ multiplex PCR reads. This table has 210,000 or so distinct CDR3 sequences, approximately 90% appearing once. Sequenced material: CD8+ T cells from PBMCs. All receptors come from a human donor with multiple sclerosis.

The V and J genes are TRBV20-1 and TRBJ1-2; a possible D gene is TRBD1 (6 bases). This CDR3 is 11 amino acids long. V shed 5 bases and J shed 5 bases, with 9 bases lying between them. Germline CDR1 is DFQATT and CDR2 is SNEGSKA (reference sequence). The CDR3 nucleotides read TGCAGTGCTCGGGACACTTATGGCTACACCTTC. It translates to CSARDTYGYTF.

The V call is TRBV2, the J call TRBJ2-1; a weak D match, TRBD2 (5 bases). CDR1 SNHLY and CDR2 FYNNEI come from the germline V gene. The CDR3 consists of 17 residues. V lost 10 bases and J lost 0, with 22 bases in between. CDR3 sequence: CATPRAGISSSYNEQFF. The CDR3, as DNA: TGTGCCACGCCGAGGGCGGGTATTTCCAGCTCCTACAATGAGCAGTTCTTC.

The chain is built from TRBV6-5 and TRBJ1-2; D is ambiguous. With 6 bases removed from V and 4 bases from J, the gap between germline ends came to 12 bases. Looked up from germline, CDR1 is MNHEY and CDR2 is SVGAGI. The CDR3 runs 13 residues. For the CDR3, the DNA is TGTGCCAGCAGCCAGTCGTTGATCTATGGCTACACCTTC. This codes for CASSQSLIYGYTF.

Written as DNA, the CDR3 is TGTGCCAGCAGCTTACCCCCAGGGGGCTCTGGAAACACCATATATTTT. Amino acid sequence: CASSLPPGGSGNTIYF. The V call is TRBV7-9, the J call TRBJ1-3; TRBD1 matches at 7 bases. The V segment lost 2 bases and the J segment 0 bases; nucleotides outside the gene matches: 4. Germline lookup yields CDR1 SEHNR and CDR2 FQNEAQ (reference sequence). The CDR3 runs to 16 residues.

V and J are TRBV6-5 and TRBJ1-1, with D unresolved. V was clipped by 8 bases and J by 4 bases, with 8 bases between them. Per germline, CDR1 MNHEY and CDR2 SVGAGI. This CDR3 contains 11 residues. This CDR3 reads CASYIGTEAFF. The CDR3 DNA sequence: TGTGCCAGCTACATAGGCACTGAAGCTTTCTTT.

The rearrangement uses TRBV20-1 and TRBJ2-7, with 16 nucleotides matching TRBD2. Germline CDR1 DFQATT, CDR2 SNEGSKA (reference sequence). The V gene end was trimmed by 0 bases and the J gene end by 1 base; junction bases not matched to a gene: 6. CDR3 length: 18 residues. CDR3 bases: TGCAGTGCTAGAGATGTGGGACTAGCGGGAGGGACGTCCTACGAGCAGTACTTC. It encodes CSARDVGLAGGTSYEQYF.

In DNA form, the CDR3 reads TGCGCCAGCAGCCAAGATGGGGGGCAGTATTTT. Encoded protein: CASSQDGGQYF. The gene calls are TRBV4-1 and TRBJ2-3, with D possibly being TRBD1 or TRBD2 (5 bases each). The V gene lost 0 bases and the J gene lost 11 bases, with 6 bases spanning the gap. This CDR3 is built from 11 residues. From germline, CDR1 is MGHRA and CDR2 YSYEKL.

The chain carries TRBV6-2 or TRBV6-3 and TRBJ1-5; 8 bases are shared with TRBD1. From germline, CDR1 is MNHEY and CDR2 SVGEGT. The V segment lost 2 bases and the J segment 2 bases; nucleotides outside the gene matches: 2. The CDR3 has 15 residues. This CDR3 is CASSYIQGGNQPQHF. The CDR3 bases are TGTGCCAGCAGTTACATACAGGGGGGCAATCAGCCCCAGCATTTT.

This sequence joins TRBV20-1 and TRBJ2-7; 9 bases align to TRBD1. Germline V gene sequence: CDR1 DFQATT, CDR2 SNEGSKA (reference sequence). This CDR3 has 13 residues. J gave up 5 bases and V 6 bases, and 8 bases lay outside the gene matches. In DNA, the CDR3 is TGCAGTGCCACAGGGGGCCCCTTGAACGAGCAGTACTTC. Amino acids: CSATGGPLNEQYF.